The count of the clone carrying this T cell receptor (beta chain) is one. One end of the junction varies from germline; a read error may be responsible. Authors' analysis steps: Amplified reference gene primers provided the basis for estimating nucleated cell counts. The method was immunoSEQ multiplex PCR; TCRdb's version includes in-frame clones alone and lacks a portion of them. D and trimming were read from the DNA, whereas the V and J calls and clone size are those reported in that table. The sample records over 120,000 clones, roughly 90% being singletons. Germline V gene lookup returns CDR1 KGHDR and CDR2 SFDVKD. The CDR3 totals 12 residues. Cohorts were assigned according to the clinical history that participants reported. This sample is drawn from a study of blood T cell repertoires in COVID-19.

The sequence was collected from a man aged 45-65 years who had recovered from COVID-19. Specimen: PBMCs or T cells enriched from blood (not recorded which). The chain carries TRBV24-1 and TRBJ2-6; D ambiguous. The CDR3, as DNA: TGTGCCACCAGTGCTGGCGCCAACGTCCTGACTTTC. Translation: CATSAGANVLTF.